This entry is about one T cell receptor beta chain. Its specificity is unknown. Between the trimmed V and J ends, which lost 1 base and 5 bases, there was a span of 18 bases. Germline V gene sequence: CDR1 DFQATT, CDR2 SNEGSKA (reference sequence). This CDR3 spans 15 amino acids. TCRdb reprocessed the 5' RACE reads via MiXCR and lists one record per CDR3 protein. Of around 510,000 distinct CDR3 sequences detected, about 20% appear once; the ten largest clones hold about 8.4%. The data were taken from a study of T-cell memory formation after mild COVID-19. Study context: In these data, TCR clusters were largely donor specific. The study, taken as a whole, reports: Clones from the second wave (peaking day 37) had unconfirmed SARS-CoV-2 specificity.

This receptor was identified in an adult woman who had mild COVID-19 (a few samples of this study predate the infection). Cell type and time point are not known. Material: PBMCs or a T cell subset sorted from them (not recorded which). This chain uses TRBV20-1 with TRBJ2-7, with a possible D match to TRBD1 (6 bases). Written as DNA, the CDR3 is TGCAGTGCTAGAGTACTCAGGGGTTCTGCCCACGAGCAGTACTTC. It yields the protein CSARVLRGSAHEQYF.